This TCR beta chain was captured by sequencing in a study of T-cell memory formation after mild COVID-19. Findings and caveats of the study: Shrinking CD4+ clones were chiefly CM and EM; CD8+ ones were chiefly EMRA. Later expanders leaned CD4+, whereas day 15 to 85 contracting clones were balanced CD4/CD8.

TCRdb re-called the 5' RACE reads with MiXCR, one entry per CDR3 protein. The repertoire holds about 470,000 distinct CDR3 sequences, with around 27% as singletons. As to this clonotype: Its target is not known.

Per the germline V gene, CDR1 is DFQATT and CDR2 is SNEGSKA (reference sequence). This CDR3 spans 13 amino acids. V was shortened by 6 bases and J by 0 bases, with 9 bases between the two germline ends. The TCR originated in an adult woman who had mild COVID-19 (a few samples of this study predate the infection). Cell type and time point are not known. V usage is TRBV20-1 and J usage is TRBJ1-5; D possibly corresponds to TRBD1 (5 bases). Specimen: PBMCs or a T cell subset sorted from them (not recorded which). The DNA for the CDR3 is TGCAGTGCCTCAGGGTATAGCAATCAGCCCCAGCATTTT. It translates to CSASGYSNQPQHF.